The 19 T cell receptor beta chains reported below all come from one sample, sequenced in a study of tissue T cells after allogeneic stem cell transplantation. Method: immunoSEQ multiplex PCR; TCRdb's copy keeps in-frame clones and lacks some. The table includes some 22,000 clones, over 60% detected once. The sequenced sample was spleen. Receptors were obtained from a female BALB/c mouse in good health. The MHC haplotype recorded for the strain is H2-d.

In this sample, this clone turned up a few times. Mouse gene names apply. The read is 1 residue too short to cover the CDR3 end, so that end is filled in from the germline J gene. This sequence joins TRBV29 and TRBJ2-7, with no clear D. Germline loops: CDR1 MSHET, CDR2 SYDVDS. The CDR3 contains 14 residues. Between the trimmed V and J ends, which lost 1 base and 7 bases, there was a span of 14 bases. The covered CDR3 bases are TGTGCTAGCAGTTTATGGGCTGACTCCCAAGAACAGTAC. Protein product: CASSLWADSQEQY. The whole CDR3 protein is CASSLWADSQEQYF.

Details on this clone: These gene names are mouse names. The part of the CDR3 DNA that was read is TGTGCCTGGAGTAGTGGGGGGGCTAGTGCAGAAACGCTGTAT. It encodes CAWSSGGASAETLY. The whole CDR3 region reads CAWSSGGASAETLYF. This chain connects TRBV31 to TRBJ2-3; TRBD2 matches at 9 bases. The CDR3 is cut off 1 residue early in the read; its end comes from the germline J gene. CDR1 is GKSSPN, CDR2 SITVG, per germline. The CDR3 covers 15 residues. With 2 bases clipped from V and 0 bases from J, the junction kept 3 bases outside the gene matches.

On this clone: These gene names are mouse names. Read sequence stops 1 residue before the CDR3 end, and the germline J gene provides the missing end. The chain links TRBV13-2 to TRBJ1-4; possibly TRBD1 for D (6 bases). Trimming shortened V by 5 bases and J by 0 bases, and 8 bases separated the two germline ends. The CDR3 length is 14 residues. Germline V gives CDR1 NNHNN, CDR2 SYGAGS (reference sequence). This CDR3 is CASGGTFSNERLFF. CDR3 DNA (partial): TGTGCCAGCGGAGGGACATTTTCCAACGAAAGATTATTT.

For this clone: Mouse names are used for the genes. The observed sequence ends 1 residue before the CDR3 terminus, with the missing tail filled in from the germline J gene. This chain joins TRBV1 and TRBJ2-7, with a tentative D call TRBD1 (5 bases). Trimming removed 1 base from V and 0 bases from J, with 10 bases in between. There are 15 residues in the CDR3. Germline V lookup: CDR1 NSQYPW, CDR2 LRSPGD (reference sequence). CDR3 amino acids: CTCSAGGQSSYEQYF. The DNA read from the CDR3 is TGCACCTGCAGTGCAGGCGGACAAAGCTCCTATGAACAGTAC.

On this clone itself: Gene names and germline match the mouse. CDR3 loop: CASRHRGRYAEQFF. CDR3 DNA, as far as it was read: TGTGCCAGCAGGCACAGGGGGCGGTATGCTGAGCAGTTC. The J gene is TRBJ2-1, the V gene TRBV14, with 9 bases matching TRBD1. The missing CDR3 end, 1 residue past where the read stops, is filled in from the germline J gene. V shed 5 bases and J 4 bases; nucleotides not matched to a gene: 4. In germline, CDR1 is SGHDT, CDR2 FRDEAV. The CDR3 has 14 amino acids.

As to this clone: Genes here carry mouse names. CDR3 DNA, as far as it was read: TGTGCCAGCAGTGGGGATAACGAAAGATTATTT. This codes for CASSGDNERLF. The whole CDR3 protein reads CASSGDNERLFF. This chain joins TRBV13-3 and TRBJ1-4; D remains ambiguous. The CDR3 goes on 1 residue after the read ends, and that part is filled in from the germline J gene. The germline V gene has CDR1 NNHDY and CDR2 SYVADS. The V end was cut by 3 bases, the J end by 5 bases, with 5 bases between. This CDR3 is built from 12 residues. The full variable domain, its missing parts supplied by reference TRBV13-3 and TRBJ1-4, is EAAVTQSPRSKVAVTGGKVTLSCHQTNNHDYMYWYRQDTGHGLRLIHYSYVADSTEKGDIPDGYKASRPSQENFSLILELASLSQTAVYFCASSGDNERLFFGHGTKLSVL.

As to this clone: Any gene name here is a mouse gene name. From the germline J gene comes the end of the CDR3, since the read stops 1 residue before it. The chain combines TRBV5 with TRBJ2-4; 13 bases line up with TRBD2. Germline V CDR1 and CDR2: LGHNA, YNLKQL (reference sequence). The CDR3 runs 15 residues. The junction had 0 bases not matched to a gene; V was cut back by 1 base and J by 5 bases. The CDR3 protein is CASSQGTGGANTLYF. The DNA read from the CDR3 is TGTGCCAGCAGCCAAGGGACTGGGGGGGCAAACACCTTGTAC.

This clone was seen only once. Gene names denote mouse genes. The CDR3 end is not reached by the read, which stops 1 residue before it; the germline J gene fills it in. The chain couples TRBV2 to TRBJ1-1; 9 bases match TRBD1. Per germline, CDR1 LGHNA and CDR2 YSYQKL. With 5 bases clipped from V and 0 bases from J, the junction kept 4 bases outside the gene matches. This CDR3 has 15 amino acids. CDR3 amino acids: CASSWDRDANTEVFF. The covered CDR3 bases are TGTGCCAGCAGCTGGGACAGGGATGCAAACACAGAAGTCTTC.

Remarks on this clone: Mouse germline and gene names are used. The read comes to an end 1 residue before the CDR3 does, leaving the germline J gene to fill in the end. This chain uses TRBV13-2 with TRBJ2-3; D is unresolved. From germline, CDR1 is NNHNN and CDR2 SYGAGS (reference sequence). The V end was cut by 0 bases, the J end by 1 base, with 12 bases between. CDR3 length: 16 amino acids. The CDR3 bases that were read are TGTGCCAGCGGTGATGCAGGAGGGCCTGGTGCAGAAACGCTGTAT. Encoded protein: CASGDAGGPGAETLY. The whole CDR3 region reads CASGDAGGPGAETLYF.

This clone has only a few counts. Mouse germline and gene names are used. The DNA read from the CDR3 is TGTGCAAGCAGCTTAGACAGGGGGCGAGACACCCAGTAC. Its translation is CASSLDRGRDTQY. From start to end, the CDR3 is CASSLDRGRDTQYF. V and J are TRBV16 and TRBJ2-5; 8 bases map to TRBD1. With the read ending 1 residue before the CDR3 end, the germline J gene is used to fill in that end. CDR3 length: 14 amino acids. Per germline, CDR1 SGHSA and CDR2 FRNQAP. V was pared by 0 bases and J by 5 bases, with 1 base of the junction left unmatched.

Concerning this clone: Genes and germline are mouse. The read falls 1 residue short of the CDR3 end, and the missing part is taken from the germline J gene. The chain recombines TRBV1 with TRBJ1-6; 11 positions match TRBD1. TRBJ1-6 is treated as an ORF (open reading frame) with a function not yet certain. Germline lookup yields CDR1 NSQYPW and CDR2 LRSPGD (reference sequence). V lost 6 bases and J lost 7; bases outside the gene matches: 2. The CDR3 spans 14 residues. The chain's CDR3 is CTCSGTGGNSPLYF. The DNA read from the CDR3 is TGCACCTGCAGCGGGACAGGGGGAAATTCGCCCCTCTAC.

With regard to this clone: Mouse names are used for the genes. Sequencing ends 1 residue short of the CDR3 end; the germline J gene provides the rest. This chain joins TRBV5 and TRBJ1-4; 9 bases align to TRBD1. This CDR3 contains 15 residues. From germline, CDR1 is LGHNA and CDR2 YNLKQL (reference sequence). V was clipped by 4 bases and J by 2 bases; unmatched bases: 2. The covered CDR3 bases are TGTGCCAGCAGCCCCGGACAGGGGTCCAACGAAAGATTATTT. Its translation: CASSPGQGSNERLF. The complete CDR3 sequence is CASSPGQGSNERLFF.

As regards this clone: Gene names are mouse gene names. The DNA ends 1 residue before the CDR3 does, and the rest of the CDR3 is filled in from the germline J gene. The chain recombines TRBV1 with TRBJ2-5; 7 nucleotides agree with TRBD2. CDR1 NSQYPW and CDR2 LRSPGD come from the germline V gene (reference sequence). Germline trimming cut 3 bases from V and 3 bases from J; bases unmatched to any gene: 3. The CDR3 runs to 14 residues. The CDR3 here is CTCSATGSQDTQYF. The covered CDR3 bases are TGCACCTGCAGTGCGACTGGGAGTCAAGACACCCAGTAC.

Concerning this clone itself: Mouse germline and gene names are used. From the germline J gene comes the end of the CDR3, since the read stops 1 residue before it. This chain uses TRBV4 with TRBJ1-6, with TRBD1 identical over 8 bases. TRBJ1-6 carries the ORF label, with uncertain function. Germline V CDR1 and CDR2: LGHDT, YNNKQL (reference sequence). The CDR3 length is 13 residues. The trim removed 4 bases at V and 8 bases at J, leaving 1 base unmatched. CDR3 DNA (partial): TGTGCCAGCAGCTCGACAGGGGATTCGCCCCTCTAC. It specifies CASSSTGDSPLY. The entire CDR3 is CASSSTGDSPLYF.

A few counts support this clone. The genes are named according to mouse. Read sequence stops 1 residue before the CDR3 end, and the germline J gene provides the missing end. The chain joins TRBV14 to TRBJ2-3, with 7 bases that match TRBD1. V shed 5 bases and J 0 bases; nucleotides not matched to a gene: 6. CDR3 length: 15 amino acids. Germline V gene sequence: CDR1 SGHDT, CDR2 FRDEAV. This CDR3 reads CASSPGTASAETLYF. The covered CDR3 bases are TGTGCCAGCAGCCCCGGGACAGCTAGTGCAGAAACGCTGTAT.

Worth noting for this clone: Gene labels here are mouse ones. Read sequence stops 1 residue before the CDR3 end, and the germline J gene provides the missing end. The genes are TRBV2 and TRBJ1-4, with no clear D. The germline V and J ends were trimmed by 4 bases and 0 bases, with 9 bases remaining between them. The CDR3 has 15 residues. The germline V gene encodes CDR1 LGHNA and CDR2 YSYQKL. The CDR3 loop reads CASSLQPLSNERLFF. CDR3 bases read: TGTGCCAGCAGCCTCCAACCTCTTTCCAACGAAAGATTATTT.

This clone was detected only once. The germline and genes are mouse ones. The read ends 1 residue shy of where the CDR3 ends; the end is completed using the germline J gene. The gene calls are TRBV13-2 and TRBJ2-2, with 8 bases aligning to TRBD2. Losses at the gene ends were 6 bases for V and 1 base for J; bases not matched to a gene: 2. The length of the CDR3 is 14 residues. Germline V gene lookup returns CDR1 NNHNN and CDR2 SYGAGS (reference sequence). CDR3 DNA (partial): TGTGCCAGCGCCGGACTGGGAAACACCGGGCAGCTCTAC. It translates to CASAGLGNTGQLY. The full CDR3 protein reads CASAGLGNTGQLYF.

Points on this clone: The listed genes are named as in mouse. Read sequence stops 1 residue before the CDR3 end, and the germline J gene provides the missing end. This same CDR3 is encoded by further DNA sequences in the sample. This rearrangement joins TRBV5 to TRBJ2-2; TRBD1 matches 10 bases. Germline CDR1 is LGHNA and CDR2 is YNLKQL (reference sequence). This CDR3 has 16 residues. Losses at the gene ends were 1 base for V and 2 bases for J; bases not matched to a gene: 1. Here the CDR3 reads CASSQGTGGNTGQLYF. The covered CDR3 bases are TGTGCCAGCAGCCAAGGGACAGGGGGTAACACCGGGCAGCTCTAC.

A note on this clone: Gene names and germline refer to mouse. The read ends 1 residue before the CDR3 terminus; that terminus is restored from the germline J gene. The V gene is TRBV13-2, the J gene TRBJ2-1; 8 bases are shared with TRBD1. This CDR3 comprises 13 residues. Trimming took 1 base from V and 7 from J; bases not matched to a gene: 1. The germline gives CDR1 NNHNN, CDR2 SYGAGS (reference sequence). Partial CDR3 DNA: TGTGCCAGCGGTGATACAGGGGGGGCTGAGCAGTTC. Amino acids: CASGDTGGAEQF. The full CDR3 reads CASGDTGGAEQFF.